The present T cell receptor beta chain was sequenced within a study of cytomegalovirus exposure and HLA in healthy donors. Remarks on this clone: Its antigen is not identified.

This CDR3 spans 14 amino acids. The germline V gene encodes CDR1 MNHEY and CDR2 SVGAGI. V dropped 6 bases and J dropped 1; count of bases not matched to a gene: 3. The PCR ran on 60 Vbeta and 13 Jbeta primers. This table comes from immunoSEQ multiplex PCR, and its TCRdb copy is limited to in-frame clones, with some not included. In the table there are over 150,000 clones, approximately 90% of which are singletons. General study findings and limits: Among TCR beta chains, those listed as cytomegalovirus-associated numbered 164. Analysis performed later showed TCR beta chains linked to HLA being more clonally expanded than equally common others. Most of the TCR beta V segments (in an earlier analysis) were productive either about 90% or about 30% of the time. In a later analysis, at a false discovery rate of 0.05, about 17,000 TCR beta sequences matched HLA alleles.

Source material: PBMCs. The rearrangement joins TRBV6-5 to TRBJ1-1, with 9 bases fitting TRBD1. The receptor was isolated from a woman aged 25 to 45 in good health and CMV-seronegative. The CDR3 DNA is TGTGCCAGCAGGTTGACAGGGGGGAACACTGAAGCTTTCTTT. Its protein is CASRLTGGNTEAFF.